This entry is about one T cell receptor (beta chain). Its antigen is not known. The data originate from a study of Ad26.COV2.S vaccination and SARS-CoV-2 variants. Across the study: The authors gave Ad26.COV2.S intramuscularly, either once or twice 56 days apart. Study-wide findings and caveats: Placebo recipients showed lower spike-specific TCR breadth than vaccinees.

Indicated treatment: roughly 19 received Ad26.COV2.S at low or high dose, single or two shots; roughly five received placebo; per-sample allocation not given. Samples analyzed were those drawn on day 63 after the first vaccine or placebo injection. The method was immunoSEQ multiplex PCR; TCRdb's version includes in-frame clones alone and lacks a portion of them. The sample carries approximately 410,000 clones, about nine tenths recorded once. The V gene's germline CDR1 is MDHEN and CDR2 SYDVKM. This CDR3 region has 16 residues. V dropped 10 bases and J dropped 6; count of bases not matched to a gene: 15.

The material was peripheral blood, obtained in a trial of Ad26.COV2.S vaccine versus placebo. The receptor comes from a person aged 18-65 years who received the Ad26.COV2.S COVID-19 vaccine or a placebo. The rearrangement uses TRBV28 and TRBJ2-2, with 9 bases lining up with TRBD1. This CDR3 is CATMTGGMIFAGELFF. The CDR3 nucleotides are TGTGCCACAATGACAGGGGGTATGATATTCGCCGGGGAGCTGTTTTTT.